The sequence of this TCR beta chain was determined in a study of blood T cells in healthy people across ages. A second PCR of 7 to 11 cycles used a sample-barcoded 5' primer and a J-beta primer mix. Each CDR3 protein gets one entry after TCRdb re-called the 5' RACE reads with MiXCR. This sample carries about 570,000 distinct CDR3 sequences, roughly a quarter of them seen once, and the ten largest clones take about 3.9%. Healthy Caucasians from Russia aged roughly 6 to 95 served as donors. Each sample used at least 6 million PBMCs. J lost 7 bases, V lost 4 bases, and 5 bases had no gene match. The CDR3 spans 14 residues. Germline values: CDR1 SGHVS, CDR2 FQNEAQ. This sample was also put to use in a study of T cells of mothers and their children. That source reports: A handful of children and their three healthy Caucasian mothers were the donors. Persisting microchimeric T cell clones went undetected.

The sequence came from a boy aged 2 to 10 in good health. The sample comprised blood. The chain carries TRBV7-8 and TRBJ2-3; 10 positions match TRBD2. The CDR3 DNA reads TGTGCCAGCAGCTCTAGCGGGAGCCCCCATACGCAGTATTTT. It is translated as CASSSSGSPHTQYF. The variable domain in full, with the rest retrieved from reference TRBV7-8 and TRBJ2-3, is GAGVSQSPRYKVAKRGQDVALRCDPISGHVSLFWYQQALGQGPEFLTYFQNEAQLDKSGLPSDRFFAERPEGSVSTLKIQRTQQEDSAVYLCASSSSGSPHTQYFGPGTRLTVL.